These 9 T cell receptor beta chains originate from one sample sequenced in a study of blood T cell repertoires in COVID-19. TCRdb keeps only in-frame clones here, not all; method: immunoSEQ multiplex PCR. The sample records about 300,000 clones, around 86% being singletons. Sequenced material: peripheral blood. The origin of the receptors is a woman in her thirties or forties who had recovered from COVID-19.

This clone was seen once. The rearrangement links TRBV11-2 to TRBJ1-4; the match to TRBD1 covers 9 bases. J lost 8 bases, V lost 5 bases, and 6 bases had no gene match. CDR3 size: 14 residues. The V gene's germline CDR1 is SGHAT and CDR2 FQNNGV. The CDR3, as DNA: TGTGCCAGCAGCCAAACAGGGGGCGACGAAAAACTGTTTTTT. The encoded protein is CASSQTGGDEKLFF.

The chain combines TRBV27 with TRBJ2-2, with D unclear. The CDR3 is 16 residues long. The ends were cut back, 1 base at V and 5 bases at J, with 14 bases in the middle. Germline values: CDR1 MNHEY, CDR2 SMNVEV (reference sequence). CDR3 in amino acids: CASSLWVPGRTGELFF. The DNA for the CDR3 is TGTGCCAGCAGTTTATGGGTGCCGGGTCGGACCGGGGAGCTGTTTTTT.

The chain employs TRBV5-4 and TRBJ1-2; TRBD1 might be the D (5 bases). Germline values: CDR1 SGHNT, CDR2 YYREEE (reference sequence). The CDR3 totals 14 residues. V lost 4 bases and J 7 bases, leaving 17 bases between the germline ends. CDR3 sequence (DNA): TGTGCCAGCAGCCCCGGGCGCAGGGAAAGTGGCTACACCTTC. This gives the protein CASSPGRRESGYTF.

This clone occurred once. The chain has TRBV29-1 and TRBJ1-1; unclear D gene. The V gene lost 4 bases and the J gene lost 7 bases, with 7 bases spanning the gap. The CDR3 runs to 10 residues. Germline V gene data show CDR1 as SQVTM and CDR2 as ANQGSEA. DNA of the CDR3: TGCAGCGTTGGAGGGAATGAAGCTTTCTTT. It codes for CSVGGNEAFF.

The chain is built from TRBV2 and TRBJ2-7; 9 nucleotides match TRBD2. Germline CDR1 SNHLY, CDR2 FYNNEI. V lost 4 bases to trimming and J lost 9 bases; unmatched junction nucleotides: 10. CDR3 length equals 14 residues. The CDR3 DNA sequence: TGTGCCAGCAGTGCCCGTCTAGCGGGGACTGGGCAGTACTTC. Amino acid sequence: CASSARLAGTGQYF.

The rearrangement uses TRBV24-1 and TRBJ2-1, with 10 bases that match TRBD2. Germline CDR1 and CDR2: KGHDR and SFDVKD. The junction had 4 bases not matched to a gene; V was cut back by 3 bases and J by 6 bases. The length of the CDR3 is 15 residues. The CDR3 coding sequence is TGTGCCACCAGTGATGCTAGCGGGGGATTCAATGAGCAGTTCTTC. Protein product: CATSDASGGFNEQFF.

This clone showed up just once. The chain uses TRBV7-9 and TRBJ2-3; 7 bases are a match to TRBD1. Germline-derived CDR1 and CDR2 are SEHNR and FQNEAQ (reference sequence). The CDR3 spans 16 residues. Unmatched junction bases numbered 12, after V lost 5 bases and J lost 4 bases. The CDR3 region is CASSPPGTAIPDTQYF. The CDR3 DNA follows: TGTGCCAGCAGCCCTCCCGGGACAGCTATCCCAGATACGCAGTATTTT.

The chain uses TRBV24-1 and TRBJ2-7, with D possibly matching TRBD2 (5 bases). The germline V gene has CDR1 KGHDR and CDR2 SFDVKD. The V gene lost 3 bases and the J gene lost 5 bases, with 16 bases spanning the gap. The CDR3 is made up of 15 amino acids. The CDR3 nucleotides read TGTGCCACCAGTGATCCTCGGACTGATGGGAACGAGCAGTACTTC. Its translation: CATSDPRTDGNEQYF.

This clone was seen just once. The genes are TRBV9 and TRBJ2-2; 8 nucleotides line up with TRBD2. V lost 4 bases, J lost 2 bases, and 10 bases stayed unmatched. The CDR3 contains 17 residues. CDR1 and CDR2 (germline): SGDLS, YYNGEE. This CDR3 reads CASSHPRGGSNTGELFF. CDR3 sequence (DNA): TGTGCCAGCAGCCACCCCCGGGGGGGGAGCAACACCGGGGAGCTGTTTTTT.